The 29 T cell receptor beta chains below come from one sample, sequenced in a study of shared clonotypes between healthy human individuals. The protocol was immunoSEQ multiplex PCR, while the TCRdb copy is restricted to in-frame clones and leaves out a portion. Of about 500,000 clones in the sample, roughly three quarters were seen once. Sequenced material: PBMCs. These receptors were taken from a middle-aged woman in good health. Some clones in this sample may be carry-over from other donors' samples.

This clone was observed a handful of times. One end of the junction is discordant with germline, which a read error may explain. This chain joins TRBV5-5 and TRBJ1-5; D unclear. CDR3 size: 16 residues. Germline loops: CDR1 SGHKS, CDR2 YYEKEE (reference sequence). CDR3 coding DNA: TGTGCCAGCAGCTTGGTCAGCGCTCATAGCAATCAGTCCCAGCATTTT. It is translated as CASSLVSAHSNQSQHF.

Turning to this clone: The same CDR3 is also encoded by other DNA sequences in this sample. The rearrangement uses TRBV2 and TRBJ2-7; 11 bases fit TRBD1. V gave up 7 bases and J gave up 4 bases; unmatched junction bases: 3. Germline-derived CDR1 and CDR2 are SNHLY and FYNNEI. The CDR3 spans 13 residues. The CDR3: CASTRDRGYEQYF. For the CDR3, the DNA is TGTGCCAGCACACGGGACAGGGGGTACGAGCAGTACTTC.

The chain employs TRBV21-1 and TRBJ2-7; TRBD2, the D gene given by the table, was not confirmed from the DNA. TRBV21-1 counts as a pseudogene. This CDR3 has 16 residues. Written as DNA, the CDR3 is TGTGCCAGCAGCAAAGGTAGCAGCGACCCTGCCTACGAGCAGTACTTC. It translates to CASSKGSSDPAYEQYF.

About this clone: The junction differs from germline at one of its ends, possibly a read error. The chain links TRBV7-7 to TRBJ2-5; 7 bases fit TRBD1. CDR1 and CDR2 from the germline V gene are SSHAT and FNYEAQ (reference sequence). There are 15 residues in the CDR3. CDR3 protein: CASSLVGTDQETQYF. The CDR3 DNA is TGTGCTAGCAGCTTAGTAGGGACAGATCAAGAGACCCAGTACTTC.

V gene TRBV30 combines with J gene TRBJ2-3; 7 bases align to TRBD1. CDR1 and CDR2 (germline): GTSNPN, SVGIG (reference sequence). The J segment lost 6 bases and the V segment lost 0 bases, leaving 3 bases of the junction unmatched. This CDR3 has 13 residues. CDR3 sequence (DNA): TGTGCCTGGAGTGTACAGGGGTTGGATACGCAGTATTTT. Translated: CAWSVQGLDTQYF.

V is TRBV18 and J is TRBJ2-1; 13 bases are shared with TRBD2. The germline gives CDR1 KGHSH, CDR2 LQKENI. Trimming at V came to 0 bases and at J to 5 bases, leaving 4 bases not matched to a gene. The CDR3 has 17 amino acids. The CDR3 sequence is CASSPPRTSGRDNEQFF. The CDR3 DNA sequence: TGTGCCAGCTCACCACCGAGGACTAGCGGGAGAGACAATGAGCAGTTCTTC.

CDR3 coding DNA: TGTGCCAGCAGCTTATGGCTGAGTACTGAAAAACTGTTTTTT. Translating it yields CASSLWLSTEKLFF. The chain recombines TRBV7-8 with TRBJ1-4; D ambiguous. This CDR3 comprises 14 residues. Germline V lookup: CDR1 SGHVS, CDR2 FQNEAQ. The V gene lost 2 bases and the J gene lost 7 bases, with 11 bases spanning the gap.

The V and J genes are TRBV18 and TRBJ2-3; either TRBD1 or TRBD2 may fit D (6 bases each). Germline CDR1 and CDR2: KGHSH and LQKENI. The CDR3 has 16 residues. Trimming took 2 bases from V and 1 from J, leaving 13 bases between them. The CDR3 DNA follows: TGTGCCAGCTCACCAATCCCGGGGGCGGGCACAGATACGCAGTATTTT. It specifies CASSPIPGAGTDTQYF.

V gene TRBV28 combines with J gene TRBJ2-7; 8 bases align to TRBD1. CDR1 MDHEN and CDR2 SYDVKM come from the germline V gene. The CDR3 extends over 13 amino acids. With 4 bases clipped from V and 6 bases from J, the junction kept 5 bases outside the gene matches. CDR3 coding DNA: TGTGCCAGCAGTTCCCAGGGGGCTGGCGAGCAGTACTTC. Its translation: CASSSQGAGEQYF.

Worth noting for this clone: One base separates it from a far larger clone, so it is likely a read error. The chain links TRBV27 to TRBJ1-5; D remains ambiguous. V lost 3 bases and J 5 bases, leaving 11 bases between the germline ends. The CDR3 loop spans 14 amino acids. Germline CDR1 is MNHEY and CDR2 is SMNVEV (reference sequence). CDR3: CASSFGHTDQPQHF. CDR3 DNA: TGTGCCAGCAGTTTCGGTCATACCGATCAGCCCCAGCATTTT.

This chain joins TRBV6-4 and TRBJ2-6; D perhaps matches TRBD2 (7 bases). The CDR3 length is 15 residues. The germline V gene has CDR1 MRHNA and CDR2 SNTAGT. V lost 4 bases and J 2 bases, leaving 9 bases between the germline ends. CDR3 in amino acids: CASSGGGPGANVLTF. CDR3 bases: TGTGCCAGCAGTGGCGGGGGCCCTGGGGCCAACGTCCTGACTTTC.

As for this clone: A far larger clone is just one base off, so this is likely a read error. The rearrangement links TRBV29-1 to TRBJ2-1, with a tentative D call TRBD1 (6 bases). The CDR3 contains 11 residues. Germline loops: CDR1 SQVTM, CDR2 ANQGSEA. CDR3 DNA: TGCGGCGCTGGACAGATGAATGAGCAGTTCTTC. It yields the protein CGAGQMNEQFF.

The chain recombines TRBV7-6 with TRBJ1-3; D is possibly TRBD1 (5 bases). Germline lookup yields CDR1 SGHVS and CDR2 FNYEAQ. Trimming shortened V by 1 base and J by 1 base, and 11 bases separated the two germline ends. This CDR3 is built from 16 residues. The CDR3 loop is CASSLEGLGSGNTIYF. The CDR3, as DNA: TGTGCCAGCAGCTTAGAGGGACTAGGGTCTGGAAACACCATATATTTT. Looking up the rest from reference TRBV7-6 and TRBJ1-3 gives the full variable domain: GAGVSQSPRYKVTKRGQDVALRCDPISGHVSLYWYRQALGQGPEFLTYFNYEAQQDKSGLPNDRFSAERPEGSISTLTIQRTEQRDSAMYRCASSLEGLGSGNTIYFGEGSWLTVV.

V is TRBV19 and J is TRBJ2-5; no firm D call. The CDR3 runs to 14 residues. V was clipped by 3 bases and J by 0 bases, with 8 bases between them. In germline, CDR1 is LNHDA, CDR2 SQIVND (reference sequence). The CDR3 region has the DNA TGTGCCAGTAGTATCCCAGAGGACCAAGAGACCCAGTACTTC. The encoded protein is CASSIPEDQETQYF.

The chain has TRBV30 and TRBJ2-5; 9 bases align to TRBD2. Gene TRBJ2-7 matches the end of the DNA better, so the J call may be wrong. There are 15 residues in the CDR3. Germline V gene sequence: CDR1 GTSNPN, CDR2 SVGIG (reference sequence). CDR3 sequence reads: CAWSLGSGGTYEQYF. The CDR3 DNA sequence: TGTGCCTGGAGCTTAGGGAGCGGGGGGACCTACGAGCAGTACTTC.

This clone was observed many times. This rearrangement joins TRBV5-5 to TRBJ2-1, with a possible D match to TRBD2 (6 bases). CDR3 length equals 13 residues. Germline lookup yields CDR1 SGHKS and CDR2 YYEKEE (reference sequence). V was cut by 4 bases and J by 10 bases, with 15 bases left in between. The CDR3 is CASSRPPGDEQFF. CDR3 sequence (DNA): TGTGCCAGCAGCCGCCCGCCGGGAGACGAGCAGTTCTTC.

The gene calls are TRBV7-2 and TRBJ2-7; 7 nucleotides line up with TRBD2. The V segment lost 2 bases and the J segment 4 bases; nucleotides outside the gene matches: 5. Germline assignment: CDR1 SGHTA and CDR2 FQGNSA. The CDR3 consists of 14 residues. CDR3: CASSLRASGYEQYF. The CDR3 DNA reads TGTGCCAGCAGCTTAAGGGCTAGCGGATACGAGCAGTACTTC.

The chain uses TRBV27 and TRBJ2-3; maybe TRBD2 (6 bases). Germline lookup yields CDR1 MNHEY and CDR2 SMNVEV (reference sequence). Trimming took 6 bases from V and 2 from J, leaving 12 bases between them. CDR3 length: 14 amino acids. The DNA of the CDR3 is TGTGCCAGCAGCTTCGGGACTTCCACAGATACGCAGTATTTT. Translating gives CASSFGTSTDTQYF.

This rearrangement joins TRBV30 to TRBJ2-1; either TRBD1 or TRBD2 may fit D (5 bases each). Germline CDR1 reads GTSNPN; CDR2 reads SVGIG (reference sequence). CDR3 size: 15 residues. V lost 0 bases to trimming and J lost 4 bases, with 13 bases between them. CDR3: CAWSVRGSIYNEQFF. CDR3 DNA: TGTGCCTGGAGTGTACGGGGCAGCATATACAATGAGCAGTTCTTC. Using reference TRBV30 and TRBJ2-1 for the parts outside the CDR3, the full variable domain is SQTIHQWPATLVQPVGSPLSLECTVEGTSNPNLYWYRQAAGRGLQLLFYSVGIGQISSEVPQNLSASRPQDRQFILSSKKLLLSDSGFYLCAWSVRGSIYNEQFFGPGTRLTVL.

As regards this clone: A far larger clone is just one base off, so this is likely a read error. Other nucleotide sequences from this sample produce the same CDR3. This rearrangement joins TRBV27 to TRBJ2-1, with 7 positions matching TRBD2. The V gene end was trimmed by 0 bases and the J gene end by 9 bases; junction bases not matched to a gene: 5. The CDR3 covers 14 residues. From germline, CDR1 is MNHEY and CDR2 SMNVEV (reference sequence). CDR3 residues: CASSLSGPGGEQFF. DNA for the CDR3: TGTGCCAGCAGTTTATCGGGGCCGGGAGGTGAGCAGTTCTTC.

The CDR3 nucleotides read TGTGCCAGCAGTACCAATGGGGAGACCCAGTACTTC. This sequence encodes CASSTNGETQYF. V gene TRBV27 combines with J gene TRBJ2-5; unclear D gene. Germline loops: CDR1 MNHEY, CDR2 SMNVEV (reference sequence). The CDR3 totals 12 residues. The germline V and J ends were trimmed by 5 bases and 5 bases, with 9 bases remaining between them.

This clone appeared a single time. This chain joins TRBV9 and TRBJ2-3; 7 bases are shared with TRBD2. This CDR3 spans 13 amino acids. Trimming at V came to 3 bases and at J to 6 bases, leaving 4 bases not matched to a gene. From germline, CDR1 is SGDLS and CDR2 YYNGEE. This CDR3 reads CASSGAGEDTQYF. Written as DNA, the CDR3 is TGTGCCAGCAGCGGGGCGGGAGAGGATACGCAGTATTTT.

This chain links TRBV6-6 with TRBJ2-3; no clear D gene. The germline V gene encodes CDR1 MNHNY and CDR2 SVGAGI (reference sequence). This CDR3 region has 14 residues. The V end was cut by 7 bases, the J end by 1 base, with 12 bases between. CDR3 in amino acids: CASIRQPGTDTQYF. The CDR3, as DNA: TGTGCCAGCATCCGGCAACCAGGCACAGATACGCAGTATTTT.

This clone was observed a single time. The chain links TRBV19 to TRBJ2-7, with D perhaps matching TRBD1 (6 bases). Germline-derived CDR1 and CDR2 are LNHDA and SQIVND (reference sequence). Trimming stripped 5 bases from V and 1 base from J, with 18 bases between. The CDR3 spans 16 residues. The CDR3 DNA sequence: TGTGCCAGTAGTCCTCAGGGGAGCTTGGAGTCCTACGAGCAGTACTTC. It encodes CASSPQGSLESYEQYF.

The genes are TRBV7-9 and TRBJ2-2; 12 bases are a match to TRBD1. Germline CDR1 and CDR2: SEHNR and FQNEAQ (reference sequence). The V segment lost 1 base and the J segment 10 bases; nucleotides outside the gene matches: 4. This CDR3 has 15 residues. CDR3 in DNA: TGTGCCAGCAGCTTAGGGGACAGGGGGCAGGTGGAGCTGTTTTTT. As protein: CASSLGDRGQVELFF.

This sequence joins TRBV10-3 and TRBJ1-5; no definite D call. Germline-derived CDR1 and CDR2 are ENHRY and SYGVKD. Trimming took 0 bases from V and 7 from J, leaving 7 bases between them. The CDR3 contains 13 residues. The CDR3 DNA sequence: TGTGCCATCAGTGAGTCCCAGTACCAGCCCCAGCATTTT. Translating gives CAISESQYQPQHF.

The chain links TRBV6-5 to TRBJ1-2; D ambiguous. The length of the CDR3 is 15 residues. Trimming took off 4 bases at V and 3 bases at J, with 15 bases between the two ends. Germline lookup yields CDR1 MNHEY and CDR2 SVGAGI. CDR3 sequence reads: CASSSSDKLYYGYTF. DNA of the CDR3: TGTGCCAGCAGTTCATCCGACAAGCTCTACTATGGCTACACCTTC.

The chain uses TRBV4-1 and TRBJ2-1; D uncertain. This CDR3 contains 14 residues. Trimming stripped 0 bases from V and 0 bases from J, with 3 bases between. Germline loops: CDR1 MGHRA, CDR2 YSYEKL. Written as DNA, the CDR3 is TGCGCCAGCAGCCAAGAGAGCTCCTACAATGAGCAGTTCTTC. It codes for CASSQESSYNEQFF.

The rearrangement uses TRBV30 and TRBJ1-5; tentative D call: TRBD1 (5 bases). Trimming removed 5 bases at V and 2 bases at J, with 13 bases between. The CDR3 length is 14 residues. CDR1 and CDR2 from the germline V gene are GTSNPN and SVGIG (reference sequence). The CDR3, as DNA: TGTGCCTGGGCCCAGGGTGGGGGCAATCAGCCCCAGCATTTT. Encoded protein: CAWAQGGGNQPQHF.